What follows is one T cell receptor (beta chain) and its context. The cohort comprised adults aged roughly 18 to 95 years residing in 20 to 25 US areas. This entry comes from a study of blood T cell repertoires in COVID-19. The CDR3 loop spans 13 amino acids. Germline loops: CDR1 SGHDN, CDR2 FVKESK. V was pared by 4 bases and J by 4 bases, with 1 base of the junction left unmatched. This table comes from immunoSEQ multiplex PCR, and its TCRdb copy is limited to in-frame clones, with some not included. This sample yields around 280,000 clones, of which roughly 89% are seen a single time; 1.5% to 2% belongs to the top ten.

The genes are TRBV14 and TRBJ2-1, with 7 bases that match TRBD1. The material sequenced was PBMCs or T cells enriched from blood (not recorded which). The sequence was obtained from a woman between 18 and 30 years old with acute COVID-19. Here the CDR3 DNA reads TGTGCCAGCAGCCGACAGGGTTACAATGAGCAGTTCTTC. It translates to CASSRQGYNEQFF.